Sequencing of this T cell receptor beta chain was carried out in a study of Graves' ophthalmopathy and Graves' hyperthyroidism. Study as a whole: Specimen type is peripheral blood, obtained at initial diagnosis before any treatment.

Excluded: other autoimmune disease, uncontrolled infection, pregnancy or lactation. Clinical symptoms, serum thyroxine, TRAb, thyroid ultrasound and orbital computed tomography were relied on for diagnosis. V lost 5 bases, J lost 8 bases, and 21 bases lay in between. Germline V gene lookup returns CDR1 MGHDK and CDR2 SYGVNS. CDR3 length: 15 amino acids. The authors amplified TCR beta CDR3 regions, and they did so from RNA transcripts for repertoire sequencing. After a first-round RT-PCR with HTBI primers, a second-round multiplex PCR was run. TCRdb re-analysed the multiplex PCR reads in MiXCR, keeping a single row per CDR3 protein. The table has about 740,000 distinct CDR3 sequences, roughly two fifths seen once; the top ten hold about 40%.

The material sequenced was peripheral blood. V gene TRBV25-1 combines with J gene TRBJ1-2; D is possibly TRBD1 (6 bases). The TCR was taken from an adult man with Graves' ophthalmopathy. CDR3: CASSKGGAQGYGYTF. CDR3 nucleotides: TGTGCCAGCAGTAAAGGGGGGGCGCAAGGCTACGGCTACACCTTC.